Below are 5 T cell receptor beta chains sequenced from a single sample in a study of control samples from healthy donors and cancer patients (dated by TCRdb to the early 2020s). Libraries came from the immunoSEQ multiplex PCR assay. Drawn from immuneACCESS, this table holds only the in-frame rearrangements with V and J called that TCRdb kept. Clones are partly lost; checked studies trace under half to an unresolved V gene and leave the rest unexplained. The sample table contains around 130,000 clones; only one count was recorded for around nine tenths of them. The ten biggest clones cover 9% to 13% of the sample. Sequencing input: blood. The origin of the receptors is a man aged 25 to 40 in good health.

A single count supports this clone. The chain employs TRBV3-1 (or the pseudogene TRBV3-2) and TRBJ1-1; no clear D gene. The CDR3 runs 14 residues. CDR1 is LGHDT and CDR2 is YNNKEL in the germline V gene (reference sequence). With 3 bases removed from V and 5 bases from J, the gap between germline ends came to 13 bases. CDR3 loop: CASSHHSKETEAFF. CDR3 in DNA: TGTGCCAGCAGCCATCACAGTAAGGAGACTGAAGCTTTCTTT.

This chain links TRBV3-1 (or the pseudogene TRBV3-2) with TRBJ2-3, with no clear D. With 0 bases removed from V and 7 bases from J, the gap between germline ends came to 11 bases. The CDR3 spans 14 residues. Germline V gene lookup returns CDR1 LGHDT and CDR2 YNNKEL (reference sequence). The CDR3 coding sequence is TGTGCCAGCAGCCAAGACAGGACGCCCCATACGCAGTATTTT. It codes for CASSQDRTPHTQYF.

This sequence joins TRBV5-8 and TRBJ1-3; D unresolved. This CDR3 region has 14 residues. V lost 1 base to trimming and J lost 7 bases, with 12 bases between them. Germline V lookup: CDR1 SGHTS, CDR2 YDEGEE. CDR3 amino acids: CASSLSYSHNTIYF. CDR3 nucleotides: TGTGCCAGCAGCTTGTCATACAGCCACAACACCATATATTTT.

This chain uses TRBV9 with TRBJ1-1, with no clear D. V was clipped by 0 bases and J by 3 bases, with 9 bases between them. Germline lookup yields CDR1 SGDLS and CDR2 YYNGEE. The CDR3 totals 14 residues. CDR3 region: CASSVAVRDTEAFF. In DNA, the CDR3 is TGTGCCAGCAGCGTAGCGGTCCGGGACACTGAAGCTTTCTTT.

V gene TRBV24-1 combines with J gene TRBJ2-2; 7 positions match TRBD1. This CDR3 spans 16 amino acids. The V segment lost 3 bases and the J segment 3 bases; nucleotides outside the gene matches: 6. Germline values: CDR1 KGHDR, CDR2 SFDVKD. DNA of the CDR3: TGTGCCACCAGTGATCACAGGGGTCTGGACACCGGGGAGCTGTTTTTT. Its protein product is CATSDHRGLDTGELFF.